This is a list of T cell receptor beta chains from one sample in a study of beta chain features in type 1 diabetes. Sequencing was performed with immunoSEQ multiplex PCR; in TCRdb, only in-frame clones are kept and a portion is missing. The repertoire has around 430,000 clones, roughly 31% of them found once; the top ten carry 0.05% to 0.065%. Sequencing was carried out using naive CD4+ T cells from blood. The source of these receptors is a man aged 18 to 30 in good health. Each CDR3 is given with its conserved first and last residue. The order of the fields is CDR3 length, V gene, CDR3 protein.

CDR3 length: 20; V gene: TRBV9; CDR3 protein: CASSVRTFPQASSGANVLTF
CDR3 length: 15; V gene: TRBV7-2; CDR3 protein: CASSLAQIAKNIQYF
CDR3 length: 13; V gene: TRBV29-1; CDR3 protein: CSAMKPVNTEAFF
CDR3 length: 13; V gene: TRBV7-2; CDR3 protein: CASSSDTNTEAFF
CDR3 length: 13; V gene: TRBV5-4; CDR3 protein: CASSLGLDYEQYF
CDR3 length: 13; V gene: TRBV7-8; CDR3 protein: CASSTSGWEKLFF
CDR3 length: 17; V gene: TRBV2; CDR3 protein: CASSEAPGLAGTDTQYF
CDR3 length: 13; V gene: TRBV5-5; CDR3 protein: CASSGDTMGTQYF
CDR3 length: 15; V gene: TRBV5-1; CDR3 protein: CASSLAEGPNNEQFF
CDR3 length: 13; V gene: TRBV30; CDR3 protein: CAWSVRVNTEAFF
CDR3 length: 12; V gene: TRBV25-1; CDR3 protein: CASSTGGYEQYF
CDR3 length: 10; V gene: TRBV28; CDR3 protein: CASGGGEQYF
CDR3 length: 13; V gene: TRBV29-1; CDR3 protein: CSVAGTSTDTQYF
CDR3 length: 11; V gene: TRBV6-1; CDR3 protein: CASSIHREQFF
CDR3 length: 16; V gene: TRBV4-1; CDR3 protein: CASSQDQRDGWNEQFF
CDR3 length: 15; V gene: TRBV7-2; CDR3 protein: CASSREVAVLYEQYF
CDR3 length: 14; V gene: TRBV9; CDR3 protein: CASSVAGTGNTIYF
CDR3 length: 15; V gene: TRBV19; CDR3 protein: CASSHPSGSLNEQFF
CDR3 length: 16; V gene: TRBV29-1; CDR3 protein: CSVENPRASGSYEQYF
CDR3 length: 15; V gene: TRBV7-9; CDR3 protein: CASSLDGGTYNEQFF
CDR3 length: 13; V gene: TRBV30; CDR3 protein: CAWRPAIAGVGHF
CDR3 length: 13; V gene: TRBV9; CDR3 protein: CASSSRRFDEQYF
CDR3 length: 13; V gene: TRBV5-1; CDR3 protein: CASGLAGTYEQYF
CDR3 length: 16; V gene: TRBV4-2; CDR3 protein: CASSRNTGTGANVLTF
CDR3 length: 13; V gene: TRBV7-2; CDR3 protein: CASSRDSPYEQYF
CDR3 length: 15; V gene: TRBV10-3; CDR3 protein: CAISEGQGAEETQYF
CDR3 length: 11; V gene: TRBV7-9; CDR3 protein: CASSFGVGYTF
CDR3 length: 15; V gene: TRBV14; CDR3 protein: CASSHGTSINTEAFF
CDR3 length: 15; V gene: TRBV6-6; CDR3 protein: CASSYATSVGEKLFF
CDR3 length: 15; V gene: TRBV5-1; CDR3 protein: CASSLISGAGHEQYF
CDR3 length: 16; V gene: TRBV11-2; CDR3 protein: CASRISGALAKNIQYF
CDR3 length: 16; V gene: TRBV7-9; CDR3 protein: CASSPNVSSRVYGYTF
CDR3 length: 13; V gene: TRBV30; CDR3 protein: CAWRPFNTGELFF
CDR3 length: 16; V gene: TRBV9; CDR3 protein: CASSVAPGRGTGELFF
CDR3 length: 14; V gene: TRBV30; CDR3 protein: CAWSVLAAVYEQYF
CDR3 length: 16; V gene: TRBV18; CDR3 protein: CASSPPGQLRDTEAFF
CDR3 length: 15; V gene: TRBV9; CDR3 protein: CASRPTPTSTDTQYF
CDR3 length: 14; V gene: TRBV30; CDR3 protein: CAYTMWQGRTEAFF
CDR3 length: 11; V gene: TRBV19; CDR3 protein: CASGRVIEQFF
CDR3 length: 16; V gene: TRBV27; CDR3 protein: CASSQTGLAGVPEQFF
CDR3 length: 16; V gene: TRBV9; CDR3 protein: CASSTRDGTFQETQYF
CDR3 length: 15; V gene: TRBV5-1; CDR3 protein: CASSLGAGSGNEQFF
CDR3 length: 12; V gene: TRBV13; CDR3 protein: CASSLPSYGYTF
CDR3 length: 15; V gene: TRBV4-3; CDR3 protein: CASSRGTGNTGELFF
CDR3 length: 16; V gene: TRBV4-2; CDR3 protein: CASSQDTTADPYEQYF
CDR3 length: 13; V gene: TRBV4-3; CDR3 protein: CASSPTLAGEQFF
CDR3 length: 12; V gene: TRBV29-1; CDR3 protein: CSGGSQPYEQYF
CDR3 length: 15; V gene: TRBV5-1; CDR3 protein: CASSFEGPFGRTQYF
CDR3 length: 16; V gene: TRBV5-1; CDR3 protein: CASSRDPSGGQETQYF